The present T cell receptor beta chain was sequenced within a study of patients and donors after allogeneic stem cell transplantation. From the RT-PCR reads, TCRdb called clonotypes with MiXCR, one entry per CDR3 protein. The data show about 87,000 distinct CDR3 sequences, with less than 5% seen just once and 2.6% held by the top ten. This clonotype was recorded at least ten times. Specimen: blood, either unsorted or a sorted T cell fraction (not recorded which). The TCR originated in a human donor who was either an allogeneic HSCT recipient or a stem cell or donor lymphocyte infusion donor (not recorded which). It is not recorded whose cells these are; they may come from a transplant donor.

CDR3 nucleotide sequence: TGTGCCAGCAGCGCCACCGGGACAGTTAACTATGGCTACACCTTC. Amino acid sequence: CASSATGTVNYGYTF. The chain has TRBV9 and TRBJ1-2, with 7 nucleotides matching TRBD1. CDR1 is SGDLS, CDR2 YYNGEE, per germline. V gave up 3 bases and J gave up 1 base; unmatched junction bases: 6. The CDR3 contains 15 residues. Supplemented by reference TRBV9 and TRBJ1-2, the full variable domain reads DSGVTQTPKHLITATGQRVTLRCSPRSGDLSVYWYQQSLDQGLQFLIQYYNGEERAKGNILERFSAQQFPDLHSELNLSSLELGDSALYFCASSATGTVNYGYTFGSGTRLTVV.